In its sample, the clone carrying this T cell receptor beta chain was seen once. This sample is part of a study of blood T cell repertoires in COVID-19. TCRdb keeps only in-frame clones here, not all; method: immunoSEQ multiplex PCR. The sample has 200,000 to 300,000 clones, approximately 86% seen once. Between the trimmed V and J ends, which lost 7 bases and 2 bases, there was a span of 12 bases. The germline CDR1 and CDR2 sequences are MNHEY and SVGAGI. This CDR3 contains 14 residues. This TCR derives from a man under 40 with active or convalescent COVID-19. The rearrangement uses TRBV6-5 and TRBJ1-5, with D maybe TRBD1 (5 bases). Sequenced: peripheral blood. The CDR3 region has the DNA TGTGCCAGCACTCCCCAGGGCGGCAATCAGCCCCAGCATTTT. It yields the protein CASTPQGGNQPQHF.